These 23 T cell receptor beta chains share one sample of origin, sequenced in a study of T cell responses to AZD1222 COVID-19 vaccine. Sequencing used immunoSEQ multiplex PCR; TCRdb keeps in-frame clones, though not all of them. This repertoire shows under 200,000 clones, 88% found once; its top ten account for more than 4%. Sample: peripheral blood, taken 28 days after the second AZD1222 dose. Source of these receptors: an adult who received the AZD1222 COVID-19 vaccine.

Here the CDR3 reads CASRADPSTDTQYF. CDR3 nucleotides: TGTGCCAGTAGGGCAGACCCTAGCACAGATACGCAGTATTTT. This chain joins TRBV19 and TRBJ2-3, with D uncertain. The CDR3 covers 14 residues. Germline V lookup: CDR1 LNHDA, CDR2 SQIVND (reference sequence). The V end was cut by 6 bases, the J end by 0 bases, with 10 bases between.

V gene TRBV5-1 combines with J gene TRBJ1-3, with D hard to call. V dropped 4 bases and J dropped 0 bases, with 8 bases sitting between them. This CDR3 is built from 14 residues. Germline V gene data show CDR1 as SGHRS and CDR2 as YFSETQ. For the CDR3, the DNA is TGCGCCAGCAGCGCCGAGAGCTCTGGAAACACCATATATTTT. Amino acid sequence: CASSAESSGNTIYF.

This chain connects TRBV6-5 to TRBJ1-1; TRBD1 agrees at 11 bases. J lost 5 bases, V lost 8 bases, and 10 bases had no gene match. This CDR3 contains 15 residues. Germline assignment: CDR1 MNHEY and CDR2 SVGAGI. The CDR3 loop reads CASGRTGGDRTEAFF. CDR3 coding DNA: TGTGCCAGCGGCCGGACAGGGGGCGATCGGACTGAAGCTTTCTTT.

This clone was seen many times. The gene calls are TRBV7-9 and TRBJ1-6, with TRBD1 matching 7 bases. CDR3 length: 17 amino acids. CDR1 and CDR2 from the germline V gene are SEHNR and FQNEAQ (reference sequence). Losses at the gene ends were 5 bases for V and 9 bases for J; bases not matched to a gene: 16. The DNA for the CDR3 is TGTGCCAGCAGCGACCATTCCTCGACAGGGATTAGTTCACCCCTCCACTTT. It specifies CASSDHSSTGISSPLHF.

V usage is TRBV10-3 and J usage is TRBJ2-5, with TRBD2 identical over 9 bases. Germline CDR1 and CDR2: ENHRY and SYGVKD. J was trimmed by 1 base and V by 6 bases; bases with no gene match: 0. The CDR3 is made up of 13 amino acids. CDR3 loop: CAIRGLAQETQYF. The DNA of the CDR3 is TGTGCCATCAGGGGACTAGCCCAAGAGACCCAGTACTTC.

The chain has TRBV6-2 or TRBV6-3 and TRBJ1-5; weak D call: TRBD1 (5 bases). This CDR3 spans 13 amino acids. Germline V gives CDR1 MNHEY, CDR2 SVGEGT. Deletions cut 6 bases from V and 9 bases from J, with 15 bases between. The CDR3 loop reads CASSPGGVWPQHF. CDR3 bases: TGTGCCAGCAGCCCGGGGGGGGTGTGGCCCCAGCATTTT.

This clone was detected a few times. This same CDR3 is encoded by further DNA sequences in the sample. The chain recombines TRBV19 with TRBJ2-3; D not resolved. Germline-derived CDR1 and CDR2 are LNHDA and SQIVND (reference sequence). V shed 3 bases and J shed 1 base, with 2 bases lying between them. This CDR3 region has 12 residues. CDR3 nucleotide sequence: TGTGCCAGTAGTATTGGCACAGATACGCAGTATTTT. The encoded protein is CASSIGTDTQYF. The complete variable domain, with remaining parts taken from reference TRBV19 and TRBJ2-3, reads DGGITQSPKYLFRKEGQNVTLSCEQNLNHDAMYWYRQDPGQGLRLIYYSQIVNDFQKGDIAEGYSVSREKKESFPLTVTSAQKNPTAFYLCASSIGTDTQYFGPGTRLTVL.

This chain connects TRBV6-5 to TRBJ1-6; TRBD1 matches 10 bases. Trimming at V came to 6 bases and at J to 10 bases, leaving 6 bases not matched to a gene. CDR3 length: 14 amino acids. CDR1 MNHEY and CDR2 SVGAGI come from the germline V gene. The CDR3 DNA follows: TGTGCCAGCAGACTGGGGACAGGGGTATCACCCCTCCACTTT. Amino acid sequence: CASRLGTGVSPLHF.

This clone has just a few counts. The same CDR3 arises from other DNA sequences in this sample as well. The V gene is TRBV6-4, the J gene TRBJ2-3; 10 bases agree with TRBD2. Germline CDR1 and CDR2: MRHNA and SNTAGT. This CDR3 is built from 14 residues. With 2 bases clipped from V and 4 bases from J, the junction kept 0 bases outside the gene matches. The CDR3 loop reads CASSDSGGADTQYF. The CDR3 nucleotides are TGTGCCAGCAGTGACAGCGGGGGGGCAGATACGCAGTATTTT.

In its sample, this clone was seen a few times. As DNA, the CDR3 is TGCGCCAGCAGCACGGAGGCGGGGACCGGGGAGCTGTTTTTT. It is translated as CASSTEAGTGELFF. The rearrangement uses TRBV5-1 and TRBJ2-2, with D possibly TRBD2 on 6 matching bases. The CDR3 has 14 residues. Germline values: CDR1 SGHRS, CDR2 YFSETQ. Trimming took off 4 bases at V and 5 bases at J, with 12 bases between the two ends.

Concerning this clone itself: The junction departs from the called germline gene at one end, perhaps through a read error. This rearrangement joins TRBV30 to TRBJ1-2; 7 bases are shared with TRBD1. Germline CDR1 GTSNPN, CDR2 SVGIG (reference sequence). This CDR3 comprises 13 residues. In DNA, the CDR3 is TGTGCCTGGAGGACAGGGAGGGTCTATCGCTACACCTTC. Its protein product is CAWRTGRVYRYTF.

The chain couples TRBV5-4 to TRBJ1-4; 9 bases align to TRBD1. Unmatched junction bases numbered 5, after V lost 0 bases and J lost 8 bases. Germline CDR1 is SGHNT and CDR2 is YYREEE (reference sequence). This CDR3 spans 15 amino acids. The CDR3 loop is CASSLATGGGEKLFF. The CDR3 DNA sequence: TGTGCCAGCAGCTTGGCGACAGGGGGGGGCGAAAAACTGTTTTTT.

The chain links TRBV27 to TRBJ1-3; tentative D call: TRBD1 (6 bases). The germline V gene encodes CDR1 MNHEY and CDR2 SMNVEV (reference sequence). This CDR3 comprises 15 residues. Trimming removed 5 bases from V and 4 bases from J, with 15 bases in between. The CDR3 loop reads CASSPDRGAGNTIYF. Written as DNA, the CDR3 is TGTGCCAGCAGTCCTGATAGGGGGGCCGGAAACACCATATATTTT.

V usage is TRBV10-1 and J usage is TRBJ1-2, with no clear D. CDR3 length equals 13 residues. Germline V gene data show CDR1 as WNHNN and CDR2 as SYGVQD (reference sequence). V was shortened by 2 bases and J by 1 base, with 5 bases between the two germline ends. For the CDR3, the DNA is TGCGCCAGCAGTGAGGGGGTTAACTATGGCTACACCTTC. It translates to CASSEGVNYGYTF.

The rearrangement uses TRBV11-2 and TRBJ1-2; TRBD1 matches at 7 bases. This CDR3 has 14 amino acids. Germline lookup yields CDR1 SGHAT and CDR2 FQNNGV. V lost 5 bases to trimming and J lost 5 bases; unmatched junction nucleotides: 8. The CDR3 coding sequence is TGTGCCAGCAGCCACTGGACAGGAAATTATGGCTACACCTTC. Residues: CASSHWTGNYGYTF.

The chain recombines TRBV27 with TRBJ1-5; D unresolved. The germline V gene has CDR1 MNHEY and CDR2 SMNVEV (reference sequence). The CDR3 sequence is 15 residues long. V was pared by 2 bases and J by 0 bases, with 8 bases between. The DNA of the CDR3 is TGTGCCAGCAGTTTAATGGGTTTTAGCAATCAGCCCCAGCATTTT. Protein: CASSLMGFSNQPQHF.

The genes are TRBV6-6 and TRBJ2-7; D is possibly TRBD1 or TRBD2 (5 bases each). The germline V and J ends were trimmed by 5 bases and 3 bases, with 14 bases remaining between them. Germline-derived CDR1 and CDR2 are MNHNY and SVGAGI (reference sequence). This CDR3 is built from 14 residues. The CDR3 reads CASSQDRGNYEQYF. CDR3 in DNA: TGTGCCAGCAGTCAGGATCGGGGCAACTACGAGCAGTACTTC.

This clone was recorded once. V is TRBV18 and J is TRBJ2-7; TRBD2 might be the D (6 bases). V was trimmed by 5 bases and J by 1 base, leaving 21 bases between them. The germline V gene encodes CDR1 KGHSH and CDR2 LQKENI. The CDR3 has 17 residues. The CDR3 bases are TGTGCCAGCTCATCAACAACGGTACGGGGGACGTCCTACGAGCAGTACTTC. Its translation is CASSSTTVRGTSYEQYF.

V gene TRBV10-1 combines with J gene TRBJ2-1; 7 bases agree with TRBD2. Germline V gives CDR1 WNHNN, CDR2 SYGVQD (reference sequence). V dropped 5 bases and J dropped 8; count of bases not matched to a gene: 6. There are 13 residues in the CDR3. Here the CDR3 reads CASSRGGRDEQFF. The CDR3, as DNA: TGCGCCAGCAGTCGCGGGGGTAGGGATGAGCAGTTCTTC.

The chain links TRBV11-2 to TRBJ2-2, with 8 bases that match TRBD2. In germline, CDR1 is SGHAT, CDR2 FQNNGV. Germline trimming cut 5 bases from V and 5 bases from J; bases unmatched to any gene: 10. The CDR3 runs 16 residues. The CDR3: CASSPWAGTRTGELFF. The CDR3 DNA reads as TGTGCCAGCAGCCCCTGGGCCGGGACTAGGACCGGGGAGCTGTTTTTT.

This rearrangement joins TRBV2 to TRBJ2-5; TRBD1 might be the D (6 bases). The germline V gene encodes CDR1 SNHLY and CDR2 FYNNEI. Deletions cut 1 base from V and 7 bases from J, with 13 bases between. The CDR3 consists of 14 residues. The CDR3 nucleotides read TGTGCCAGCAGTGAAGAAGTGGGGGCAGGGACCCAGTACTTC. Translated, it gives CASSEEVGAGTQYF.

The chain has TRBV20-1 and TRBJ1-1; D gene uncertain. Trimming shortened V by 3 bases and J by 0 bases, and 5 bases separated the two germline ends. This CDR3 has 12 amino acids. CDR1 is DFQATT and CDR2 is SNEGSKA in the germline V gene (reference sequence). This CDR3 reads CSASGVNTEAFF. DNA for the CDR3: TGCAGTGCTAGTGGAGTGAACACTGAAGCTTTCTTT.

The chain's CDR3 is CASTLGGRTSGNTIYF. In DNA, the CDR3 is TGTGCCAGTACCCTAGGGGGCAGAACCTCTGGAAACACCATATATTTT. This chain links TRBV19 with TRBJ1-3, with 7 bases aligning to TRBD1. From germline, CDR1 is LNHDA and CDR2 SQIVND (reference sequence). V trimming: 7 bases; J trimming: 0 bases; junction bases outside the gene matches: 9. The length of the CDR3 is 16 residues.